Presented here are 4 T cell receptor beta chains from one specimen sequenced in a study of blood T cell repertoires in COVID-19. Libraries were prepared by immunoSEQ multiplex PCR; TCRdb keeps only in-frame clonotypes and omits some of them. Found here are 110,000 to 150,000 clones, roughly 84% of them singletons; the top ten hold 35% to 50%. What was sequenced was peripheral blood. The receptors come from a human donor in a cohort sampled during active COVID-19.

CDR3 DNA sequence: TGCGCCAGCAGCCAAGAGGTTCTAGCGGGTTCCTACGAGCAGTACGTC. Its translation is CASSQEVLAGSYEQYV. The chain uses TRBV4-3 and TRBJ2-7, with TRBD2 identical over 8 bases. V was pared by 0 bases and J by 1 base, with 5 bases of the junction left unmatched. Per germline, CDR1 LGHNA and CDR2 YSLEER. The CDR3 contains 16 residues.

The rearrangement joins TRBV6-4 to TRBJ2-7; 7 positions agree with TRBD2. The CDR3 sequence is 13 residues long. V dropped 8 bases and J dropped 5; count of bases not matched to a gene: 9. From germline, CDR1 is MRHNA and CDR2 SNTAGT. This chain's CDR3 is CASGPAGSHEQYV. The CDR3 DNA follows: TGTGCCAGCGGACCAGCGGGAAGCCACGAGCAGTACGTC.

This clone has just a few counts. The gene calls are TRBV4-2 and TRBJ1-5, with D perhaps TRBD1 (6 bases). CDR3 length: 14 amino acids. Per the germline V gene, CDR1 is LGHNA and CDR2 is YNFKEQ. V gave up 6 bases and J gave up 6 bases, with 15 bases separating them. CDR3 coding DNA: TGTGCCAGCAGTCCAGGGGAGGGTAGTCAGCCCCAGCATTTT. Its protein is CASSPGEGSQPQHF.

Only one count was recorded for this clone. This CDR3 is CASRTLAAGANVLTF. Here the CDR3 DNA reads TGTGCCAGCAGAACACTAGCGGCTGGGGCCAACGTCCTGACTTTC. The chain joins TRBV6-5 to TRBJ2-6, with 8 bases identical to TRBD2. There are 15 residues in the CDR3. The junction had 3 bases not matched to a gene; V was cut back by 6 bases and J by 2 bases. Looked up from germline, CDR1 is MNHEY and CDR2 is SVGAGI.